A single T cell receptor beta chain is shown here with its context. Trimming took 6 bases from V and 3 from J; bases not matched to a gene: 4. The CDR3 is 14 amino acids. Germline lookup yields CDR1 SEHNR and CDR2 FQNEAQ (reference sequence). RNA totalling roughly 0.5 to 1 ug underwent reverse transcription with random hexamers. TCR beta CDR3 was amplified by immunoSEQ covering 54 Vbeta and 13 Jbeta. TCRdb reanalysed the immunoSEQ multiplex PCR reads using MiXCR and keeps one entry per CDR3 protein. Found here are about 430,000 distinct CDR3 sequences, more than 80% of them singletons; the top ten hold more than 0.09%. The source of the sample is a study of CD8 T cells in Susac syndrome. CD8+ and CD4+ T cells circulating in blood were sequenced for TCR beta. Treatment-naive patients with stable or active relapsing-remitting disease were the multiple sclerosis controls. Negative isolation was used for CD8+ and CD4+ T cells, and FACS enrichment was applied to TEMRA cells.

The TCR sequence derives from a human donor with multiple sclerosis. V and J are TRBV7-9 and TRBJ2-2, with TRBD2 matching 7 bases. The specimen sequenced was CD8+ T cells from PBMCs. CDR3 bases: TGTGCCAGCAGTAACGGACTAGACACCGGGGAGCTGTTTTTT. Protein: CASSNGLDTGELFF.